This TCR beta chain is drawn from a study of blood T cell repertoires in COVID-19. The overall study: Samples representing acute and convalescent COVID-19 were sourced from the United States, Italy and Spain.

CDR3 length: 13 amino acids. In the authors' workflow: Researchers report that nucleated cell counts were estimated from reference gene primer amplification. The protocol was immunoSEQ multiplex PCR, while the TCRdb copy is restricted to in-frame clones and leaves out a portion. The DNA was the basis for D and trimming; V, J and clone size are from that table. Among around 78,000 clones listed, about four fifths were seen once. This TCR derives from a human donor in a cohort sampled during active COVID-19. The chain joins TRBV21-1 to TRBJ1-5; the table's D call TRBD1 went unverified against the DNA. TRBV21-1 corresponds to a pseudogene. Sequenced: peripheral blood. As DNA, the CDR3 is TGTGCCAGCAGCAAAGGGAACAGACAGCCCCAGCATTTT. Protein sequence: CASSKGNRQPQHF.